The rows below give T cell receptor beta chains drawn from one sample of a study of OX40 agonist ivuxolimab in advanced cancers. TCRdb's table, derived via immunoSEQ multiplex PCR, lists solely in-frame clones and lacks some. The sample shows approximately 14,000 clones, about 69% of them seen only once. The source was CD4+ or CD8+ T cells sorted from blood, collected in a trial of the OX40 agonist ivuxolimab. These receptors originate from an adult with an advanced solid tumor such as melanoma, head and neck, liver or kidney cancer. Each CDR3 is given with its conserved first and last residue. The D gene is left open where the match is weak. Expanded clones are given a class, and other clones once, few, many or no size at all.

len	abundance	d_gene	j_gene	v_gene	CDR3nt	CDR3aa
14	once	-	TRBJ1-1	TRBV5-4	TGTGCCAGCAGTTCCGCCGGGACACAGGATGGGGCTTTCTTT	CASSSAGTQDGAFF
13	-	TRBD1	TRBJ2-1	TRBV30	TGTGCCTCGGACAGGGGCGTATACAATGAGCAGTTCTTC	CASDRGVYNEQFF
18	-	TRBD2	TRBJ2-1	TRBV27	TGTGCCAGCAGTTTTGAGTTCGGGACTAGCGGGAGTCACAATGAGCAGTTCTTC	CASSFEFGTSGSHNEQFF
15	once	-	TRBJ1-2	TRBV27	TGTGCCAGCAGTTTATCGCGGGGGGCGTTGGGTGGCTACACCTTC	CASSLSRGALGGYTF
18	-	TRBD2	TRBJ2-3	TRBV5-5	TGTGCCAGCAGCCTTTTCAGCACTAGCGGGAGGGCCCCAGATACGCAGTATTTT	CASSLFSTSGRAPDTQYF
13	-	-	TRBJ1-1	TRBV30	TGTGTTGAACAAGAGGGTACGAACACTGAAGCTTTCTTT	CVEQEGTNTEAFF
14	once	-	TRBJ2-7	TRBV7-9	TGTGCCAGCAGCTACCAGGGCGCCGCCTACGAGCAGTACTTC	CASSYQGAAYEQYF
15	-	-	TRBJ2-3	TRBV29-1	-	CSVVFWRGMTDTQYF
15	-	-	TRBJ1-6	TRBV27	TGTGCCAGCAGTTTTCCCGGACAGCATACTTCACCCCTCCACTTT	CASSFPGQHTSPLHF
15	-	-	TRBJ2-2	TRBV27	TGTGCCAGCAGTTTCGTCGTTGCGAACACCGGGGAGCTGTTTTTT	CASSFVVANTGELFF
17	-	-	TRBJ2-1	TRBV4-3	TGCGCCAGCAGCCAAGATGGCGAGGGAGAAGCCTACAATGAGCAGTTCTTC	CASSQDGEGEAYNEQFF
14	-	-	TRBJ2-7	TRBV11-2	TGTGCCAGCACTACGATGGAGTCCCACTACGAGCAGTACTTC	CASTTMESHYEQYF
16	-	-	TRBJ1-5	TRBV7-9	TGTGCCAGCAGCTTAGCCGCGGGGGGGAGCAATCAGCCCCAGCATTTT	CASSLAAGGSNQPQHF
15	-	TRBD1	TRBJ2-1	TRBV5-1	TGCGCCAGCAGCTTGGCCAACAGGGGCTCGGATGAGCAGTTCTTC	CASSLANRGSDEQFF
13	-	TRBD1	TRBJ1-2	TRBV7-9	TGTGCCAGCAGGCCCGGGACAGGGGACGGCTACACCTTC	CASRPGTGDGYTF
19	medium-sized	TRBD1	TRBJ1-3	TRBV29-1	TGCAGCGTAGAGGGCCCCGGGACAGGGATTCTCCAGTCTGGAAACACCATATATTTT	CSVEGPGTGILQSGNTIYF
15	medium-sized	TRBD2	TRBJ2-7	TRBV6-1	TGTGCCAGCGTGGCACTAGCGGGCGTCTCCTACGAGCAGTACTTC	CASVALAGVSYEQYF
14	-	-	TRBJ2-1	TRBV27	TGTGCCAGCAGCTTGCAGAGGGCTGTCGATGAGCAGTTCTTC	CASSLQRAVDEQFF
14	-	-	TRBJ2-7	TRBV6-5	TGTGCCAGCAGTTCGGGGACCTCCGTCTACGAGCAGTACTTC	CASSSGTSVYEQYF
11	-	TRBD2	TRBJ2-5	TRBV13	TGTGCCAGCATGGGGGGGGAGACCCAGTACTTC	CASMGGETQYF
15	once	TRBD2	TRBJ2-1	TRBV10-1	TGCGCCAGCAGCGAGAGCTCTTTAGCGGGAGGTGAGCAGTTCTTC	CASSESSLAGGEQFF
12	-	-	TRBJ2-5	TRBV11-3	TGTGCCAGCAGCCCAGAAGAGAATACCCAGTACTTC	CASSPEENTQYF
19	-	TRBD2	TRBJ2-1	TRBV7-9	TGTGCCAGCAGCTCGGGGCTAGCGGGAGGTTGGACTCTTAACGATGAGCAGTTCTTC	CASSSGLAGGWTLNDEQFF
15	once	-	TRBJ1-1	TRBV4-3	TGCGCCAGCAGCCCGGTCCCGACAGAGAACACTGAAGCTTTCTTT	CASSPVPTENTEAFF
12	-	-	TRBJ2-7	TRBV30	TGTGCCTGGGGCGCTGGGGGGTACGAGCAGTACTTC	CAWGAGGYEQYF
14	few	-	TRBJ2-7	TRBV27	TGTGCCAGCAGTCTCGATCCATTATCCTACGAGCAGTACTTC	CASSLDPLSYEQYF
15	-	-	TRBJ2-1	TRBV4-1	TGCGCCAGCAGCCAAGTTCAAGACCCGAGTACGGGGCAGTTCTTC	CASSQVQDPSTGQFF
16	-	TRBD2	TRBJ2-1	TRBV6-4	TGTGCCAGCAGTGATACCGGGACTAGCGGGATCAATGAGCAGTTCTTC	CASSDTGTSGINEQFF
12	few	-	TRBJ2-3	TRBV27	TGTGCCAGCAAGGGGATAGCAGATACGCAGTATTTT	CASKGIADTQYF
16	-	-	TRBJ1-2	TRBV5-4	TGTGCCAGCAGCTTGGATTCAGGGCTCAGCGTGGGGGGCTACACCTTC	CASSLDSGLSVGGYTF
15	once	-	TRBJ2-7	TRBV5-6	TGTGCCAGCAGCTTAGCAGGCGTCCTGAGAGCCGAGCAGTACTTC	CASSLAGVLRAEQYF
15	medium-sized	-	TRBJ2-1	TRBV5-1	TGCGCCAGCAGCTTGGTAAGGGGAACCGACAATGAGCAGTTCTTC	CASSLVRGTDNEQFF
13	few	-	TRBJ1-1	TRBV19	TGTGCCAGTAGTCTCGACAGAAGCACTGAAGCTTTCTTT	CASSLDRSTEAFF
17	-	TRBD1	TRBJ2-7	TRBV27	TGTGCCAGCAGTTCCAAAAATGCCGGGACAGAAGCCTACGAGCAGTACTTC	CASSSKNAGTEAYEQYF
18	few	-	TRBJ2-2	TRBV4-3	TGCGCCAGCAGCCAAGATCGATTTGGGGGAGAGGGCACCGGGGAGCTGTTTTTT	CASSQDRFGGEGTGELFF
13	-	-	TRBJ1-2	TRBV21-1	TGTGCCAGCAGCCGTCGGAGGGAGGCGCGTGTCCGCTTC	CASSRRREARVRF
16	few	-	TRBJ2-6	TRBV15	TGTGCCACCAGCAGAGGGAGGGGCTCTGGGGCCAACGTCCTGACTTTC	CATSRGRGSGANVLTF
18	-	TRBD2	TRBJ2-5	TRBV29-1	TGCAGCGTTGTCAGGGTGTCTAGCGGGAGGGCCCTCCAAGAGACCCAGTACTTC	CSVVRVSSGRALQETQYF
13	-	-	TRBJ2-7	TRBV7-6	TGTGCCAGCAGCTGGACGGATTCCTACGAGCAGTACTTC	CASSWTDSYEQYF
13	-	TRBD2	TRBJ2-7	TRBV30	TGTGCCTGGAGTTCGGCTAGCGGCTACGAGCAGTACTTC	CAWSSASGYEQYF
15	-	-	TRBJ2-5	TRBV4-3	TGCGCCAGCAGCCAAGATCGGGGGCACCAAGAGACCCAGTACTTC	CASSQDRGHQETQYF
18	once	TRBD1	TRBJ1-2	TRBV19	TGTGCCAGTAGTACGCTTAACCCCGGGACAGGGGGTTTGTGGGGCTACACCTTC	CASSTLNPGTGGLWGYTF
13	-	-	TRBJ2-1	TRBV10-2	TGCGCCAGCAGTGATATTCAGCCGGGTGAGCAGTTCTTC	CASSDIQPGEQFF
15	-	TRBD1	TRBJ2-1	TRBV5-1	TGCGCCAGCAGCTTATTCCAGGGGGCCAACAATGAGCAGTTCTTC	CASSLFQGANNEQFF
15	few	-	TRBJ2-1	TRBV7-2	TGTGCCAGCAGCTTAATAGGGCTAGGCGACAATGAGCAGTTCTTC	CASSLIGLGDNEQFF
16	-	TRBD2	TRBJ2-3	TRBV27	TGTGCCAGCAGTGAATTCGGCGGGAGTCTCACAGATACGCAGTATTTT	CASSEFGGSLTDTQYF
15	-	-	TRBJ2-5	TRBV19	TGTGCCAGTAGTATAGTTCACCGACTAGGGGAGACCCAGTACTTC	CASSIVHRLGETQYF
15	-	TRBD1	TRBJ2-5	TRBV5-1	TGCGCCAGCAGCTTGATGGGACAGACTCAAGAGACCCAGTACTTC	CASSLMGQTQETQYF